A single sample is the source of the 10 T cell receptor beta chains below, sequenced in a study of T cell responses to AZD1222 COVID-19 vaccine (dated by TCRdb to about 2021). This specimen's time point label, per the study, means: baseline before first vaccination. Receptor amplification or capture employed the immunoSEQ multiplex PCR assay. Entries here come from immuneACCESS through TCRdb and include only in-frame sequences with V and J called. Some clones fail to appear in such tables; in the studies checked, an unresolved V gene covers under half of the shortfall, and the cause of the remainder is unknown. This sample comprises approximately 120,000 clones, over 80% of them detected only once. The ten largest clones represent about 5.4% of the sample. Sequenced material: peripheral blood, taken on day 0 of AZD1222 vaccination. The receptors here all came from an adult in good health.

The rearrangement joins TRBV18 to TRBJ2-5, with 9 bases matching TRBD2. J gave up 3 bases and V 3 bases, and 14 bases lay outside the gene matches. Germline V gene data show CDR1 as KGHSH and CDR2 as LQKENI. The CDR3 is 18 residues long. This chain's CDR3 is CASSPPAGSGGIKETQYF. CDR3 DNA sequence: TGTGCCAGCTCACCTCCTGCAGGAAGCGGGGGGATCAAAGAGACCCAGTACTTC.

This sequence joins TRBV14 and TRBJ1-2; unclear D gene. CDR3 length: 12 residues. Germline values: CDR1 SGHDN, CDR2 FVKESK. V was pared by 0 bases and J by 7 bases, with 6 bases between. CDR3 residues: CASSQDLVGYTF. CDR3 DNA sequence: TGTGCCAGCAGCCAAGATCTCGTTGGCTACACCTTC.

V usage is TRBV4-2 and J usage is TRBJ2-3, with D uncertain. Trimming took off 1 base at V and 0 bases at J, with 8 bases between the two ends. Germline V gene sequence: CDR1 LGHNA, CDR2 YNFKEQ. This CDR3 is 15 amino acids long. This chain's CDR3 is CASSQVSRSTDTQYF. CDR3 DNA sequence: TGTGCCAGCAGCCAAGTTTCTAGAAGCACAGATACGCAGTATTTT.

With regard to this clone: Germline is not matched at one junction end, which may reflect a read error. CDR3 in amino acids: CASSGRDGLRF. CDR3 DNA: TGTGCCAGCAGCGGCCGTGATGGGCTCCGTTTT. V is TRBV9 and J is TRBJ1-3; D not resolved. This CDR3 spans 11 amino acids. Per germline, CDR1 SGDLS and CDR2 YYNGEE.

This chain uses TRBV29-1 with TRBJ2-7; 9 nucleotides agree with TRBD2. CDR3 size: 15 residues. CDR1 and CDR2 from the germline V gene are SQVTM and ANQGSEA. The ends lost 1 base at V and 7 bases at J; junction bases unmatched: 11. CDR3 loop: CSVEVSGLASGEQYF. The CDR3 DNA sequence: TGCAGCGTTGAAGTGTCGGGACTAGCTTCTGGGGAGCAGTACTTC.

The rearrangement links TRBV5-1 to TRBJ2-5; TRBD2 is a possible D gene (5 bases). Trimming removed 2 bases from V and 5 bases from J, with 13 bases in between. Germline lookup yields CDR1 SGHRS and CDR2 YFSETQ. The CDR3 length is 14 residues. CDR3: CASSLLGGEETQYF. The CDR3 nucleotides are TGCGCCAGCAGCTTACTAGGTGGCGAGGAGACCCAGTACTTC.

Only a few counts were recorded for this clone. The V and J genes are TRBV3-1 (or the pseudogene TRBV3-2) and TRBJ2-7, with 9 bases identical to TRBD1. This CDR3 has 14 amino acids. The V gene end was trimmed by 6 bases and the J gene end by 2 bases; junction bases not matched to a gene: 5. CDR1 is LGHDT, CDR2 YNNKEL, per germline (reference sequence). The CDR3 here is CASSGTGRAYEQYF. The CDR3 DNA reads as TGTGCCAGCAGTGGGACAGGGCGCGCCTACGAGCAGTACTTC.

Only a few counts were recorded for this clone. CDR3 in DNA: TGCAGTGCTATAAGGGATTCACCCCTCCACTTT. Its translation: CSAIRDSPLHF. The genes are TRBV20-1 and TRBJ1-6, with D unclear. The CDR3 sequence is 11 residues long. Germline lookup yields CDR1 DFQATT and CDR2 SNEGSKA (reference sequence). The germline V and J ends were trimmed by 4 bases and 8 bases, with 6 bases remaining between them.

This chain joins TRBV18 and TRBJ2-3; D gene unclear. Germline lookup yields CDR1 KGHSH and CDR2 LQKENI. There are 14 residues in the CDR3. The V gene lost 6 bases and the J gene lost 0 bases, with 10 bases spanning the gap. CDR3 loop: CASSPDFSTDTQYF. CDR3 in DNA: TGTGCCAGCTCTCCAGATTTCAGCACAGATACGCAGTATTTT.

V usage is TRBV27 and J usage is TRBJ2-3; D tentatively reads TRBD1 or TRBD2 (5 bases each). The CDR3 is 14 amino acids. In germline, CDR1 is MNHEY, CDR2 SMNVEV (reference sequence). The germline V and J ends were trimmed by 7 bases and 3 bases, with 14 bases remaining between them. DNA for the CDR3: TGTGCCAGCAACCCAGGGACCACGACAGATACGCAGTATTTT. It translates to CASNPGTTTDTQYF.